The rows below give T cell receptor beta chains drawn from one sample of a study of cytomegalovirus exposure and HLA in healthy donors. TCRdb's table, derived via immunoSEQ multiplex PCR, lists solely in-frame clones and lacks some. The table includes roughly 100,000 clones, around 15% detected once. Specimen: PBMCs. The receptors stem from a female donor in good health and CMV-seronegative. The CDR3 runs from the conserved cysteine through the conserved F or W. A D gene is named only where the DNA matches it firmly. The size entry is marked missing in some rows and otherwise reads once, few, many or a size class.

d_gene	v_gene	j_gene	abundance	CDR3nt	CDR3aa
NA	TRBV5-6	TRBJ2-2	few	TGTGCCAGCAGCTTGCCAGGGGCGAACACCGGGGAGCTGTTTTTT	CASSLPGANTGELFF
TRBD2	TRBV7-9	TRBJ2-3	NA	TGTGCCAGCAGCTCCCCTTGGGCGGGGGGGCAGGCAGATACGCAGTATTTT	CASSSPWAGGQADTQYF
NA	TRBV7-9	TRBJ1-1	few	TGTGCCAGCAGCTTAGTGCGGGGCTGGTCGAGGGACACTGAAGCTTTCTTT	CASSLVRGWSRDTEAFF
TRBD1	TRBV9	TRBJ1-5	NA	TGTGCCAGCAGTAGGACAGGGAATAATCAGCCCCAGCATTTT	CASSRTGNNQPQHF
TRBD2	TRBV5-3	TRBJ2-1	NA	TGTGCCAGAAGCTCCTTAGGGACTAGCGGGAAAAATCTGTTTAATGAGCAGTTCTTC	CARSSLGTSGKNLFNEQFF
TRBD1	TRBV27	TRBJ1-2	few	TGTGCCAGCAGTTTTTCGGGACAGGGGGCCTATGGCTACACCTTC	CASSFSGQGAYGYTF
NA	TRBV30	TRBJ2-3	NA	TGTGCCTGGGGTGTAGCGGAAAGTTTCACAGATACGCAGTATTTT	CAWGVAESFTDTQYF
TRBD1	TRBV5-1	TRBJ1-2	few	TGCGCCAGCAGCCCTGGCAGGGACAGGGCCACCTATGGCTACACCTTC	CASSPGRDRATYGYTF
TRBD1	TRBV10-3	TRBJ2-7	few	TGTGCCATCAGATCGGGACAGGGCTACGAGCAGTACTTC	CAIRSGQGYEQYF
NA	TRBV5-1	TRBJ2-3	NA	TGCGCCAGCAGCTCTGGACTAGGGGGGGCAGATACGCAGTATTTT	CASSSGLGGADTQYF
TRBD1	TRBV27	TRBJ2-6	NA	TGTGCCAGCAGTGACTCGTCCCCGGGGACAGCTGGGGCCAACGTCCTGACTTTC	CASSDSSPGTAGANVLTF
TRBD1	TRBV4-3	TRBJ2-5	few	TGCGCCAGCAGCCAAGATTACCTCGGGGGCCTACCGGGGACAGGGGGTCCAGAGACCCAGTACTTC	CASSQDYLGGLPGTGGPETQYF
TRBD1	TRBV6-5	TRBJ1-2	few	TGTGCCAGCACCGGACAGGGAACCTATGGCTACACCTTC	CASTGQGTYGYTF
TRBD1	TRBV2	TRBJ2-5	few	TGTGCCAGCAGTACGTACGCCGGGACAGGGACAGAGACCCAGTACTTC	CASSTYAGTGTETQYF
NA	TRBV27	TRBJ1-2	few	TGTGCCAGCAGTTTGGGACATAACTATGGCTACACCTTC	CASSLGHNYGYTF
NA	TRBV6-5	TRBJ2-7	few	TGTGCCAGCAGTTACGCCAGGGCCTACGAGCAGTACTTC	CASSYARAYEQYF
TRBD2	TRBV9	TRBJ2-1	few	TGTGCCAGCAGCGTAGGGGGGACTAGCGGGAGCGGGGGCAATGAGCAGTTCTTC	CASSVGGTSGSGGNEQFF
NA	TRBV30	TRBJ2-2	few	TGTGCCTGGAGTGGCTACGGGGGGAACACCGGGGAGCTGTTTTTT	CAWSGYGGNTGELFF
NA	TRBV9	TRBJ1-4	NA	TGTGCCAGCAGCGTAGGAGGCGAGAATGAAAAACTGTTTTTT	CASSVGGENEKLFF
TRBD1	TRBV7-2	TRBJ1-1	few	TGTGCCAGCAGCTCAGGGGGCAGGCGCACTGAAGCTTTCTTT	CASSSGGRRTEAFF
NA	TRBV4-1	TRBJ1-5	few	TGCGCCAGCAGCCAAGAGGGGCGGGGGGGGAATCAGCCCCAGCATTTT	CASSQEGRGGNQPQHF
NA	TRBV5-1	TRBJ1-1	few	TGCGCCAGCAGGGGGGAGGGGGACACTGAAGCTTTCTTT	CASRGEGDTEAFF
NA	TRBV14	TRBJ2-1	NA	TGTGCCAGCAGCCAATCCGGGAAGTTGGCCAACAGGGATGAGCAGTTCTTC	CASSQSGKLANRDEQFF
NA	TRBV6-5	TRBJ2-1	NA	TGTGCCACCCGTAGCGCGAACACAAATGAGCAGTTCTTC	CATRSANTNEQFF
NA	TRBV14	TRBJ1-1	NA	TGTGCCAGCAGCCAAGTTTTACTCCTCGGGGACACTGAAGCTTTCTTT	CASSQVLLLGDTEAFF
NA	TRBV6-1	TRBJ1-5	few	TGTGCCAGCAGTGCGACAGCTGAAAATCAGCCCCAGCATTTT	CASSATAENQPQHF
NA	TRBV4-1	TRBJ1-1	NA	TGCGCCAGCAGCGCTCCCTTCTCGGCAGCTGGGGCTACCACTGAAGCTTTCTTT	CASSAPFSAAGATTEAFF
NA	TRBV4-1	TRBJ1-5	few	TGCGCCAGCAGCCAGGAGGACAGAATAAGCAATCAGCCCCAGCATTTT	CASSQEDRISNQPQHF
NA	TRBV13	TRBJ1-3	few	TGTGCCAGCAGCCGCAGGACAGCCATCTCTGGAAACACCATATATTTT	CASSRRTAISGNTIYF
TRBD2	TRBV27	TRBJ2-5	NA	TGTGCCAGCAGACAGCGGGGGGGGTACCAAGAGACCCAGTACTTC	CASRQRGGYQETQYF
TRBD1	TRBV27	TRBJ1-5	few	TGTGCCAGCAGTTCAGGGGGATCGCCCCAGCATTTT	CASSSGGSPQHF
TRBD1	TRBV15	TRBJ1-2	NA	TGTGCCACCAGCGACCGGGACAGGGGGAGATTAAGGGGCTACACCTTC	CATSDRDRGRLRGYTF
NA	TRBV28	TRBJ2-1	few	TGTGCCAGCAGTAACCCCACTACTAGTTTCTACAATGAGCAGTTCTTC	CASSNPTTSFYNEQFF
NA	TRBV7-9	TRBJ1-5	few	TGTGCCAGCAGCCAAGAGGGCAGTGGCAATCAGCCCCAGCATTTT	CASSQEGSGNQPQHF
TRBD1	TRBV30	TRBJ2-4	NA	TGTGCCTGCCTAACCCCCGGGACAGACTACTTCCTTTTC	CACLTPGTDYFLF
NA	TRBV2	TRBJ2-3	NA	TGTGCCAGCAGTGTAGGCCCGCTGGACTTCACAGATACGCAGTATTTT	CASSVGPLDFTDTQYF
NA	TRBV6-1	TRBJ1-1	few	TGTGCCAGCAGTGATGGGGGGGGCAGGAACACTGAAGCTTTCTTT	CASSDGGGRNTEAFF
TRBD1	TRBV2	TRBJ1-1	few	TGTGCCAGCAGTGAGGGACAGGGGAACACTGAAGCTTTCTTT	CASSEGQGNTEAFF
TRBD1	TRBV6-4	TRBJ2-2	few	TGTGCCAGCAGACACGACAGGGGAGGAGCCGGGGAGCTGTTTTTT	CASRHDRGGAGELFF
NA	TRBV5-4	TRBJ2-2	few	TGTGCCAGCAGCAATACAGGGACCACCGGGGAGCTGTTTTTT	CASSNTGTTGELFF
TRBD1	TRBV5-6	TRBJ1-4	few	TGTGCCAGCAGCTTGTCACAGGGGAAACAAAAACTGTTTTTT	CASSLSQGKQKLFF
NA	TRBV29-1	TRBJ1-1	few	TGCAGCGCTGGACAGACGTTGAACACTGAAGCTTTCTTT	CSAGQTLNTEAFF
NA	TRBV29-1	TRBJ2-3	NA	TGCAGCGTCAGGGACTTATACACAGATACGCAGTATTTT	CSVRDLYTDTQYF
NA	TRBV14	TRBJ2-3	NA	TGTGCCAGCAGCCAGGGCCTCTACACAGATACGCAGTATTTT	CASSQGLYTDTQYF
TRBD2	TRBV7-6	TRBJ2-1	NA	TGTGCCAGCAGCCCCACTAGCGGGGAATATCTTGAGCAGTTCTTC	CASSPTSGEYLEQFF
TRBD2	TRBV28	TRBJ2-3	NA	TGTGCCAGCAGCCCCTCCCGGACTAGCGGGAGAACAGATACGCAGTATTTT	CASSPSRTSGRTDTQYF
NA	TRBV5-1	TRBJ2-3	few	TGCGCCAGCAGCATGGACTCCACAGATACGCAGTATTTT	CASSMDSTDTQYF
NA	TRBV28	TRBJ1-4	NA	TGTGCCAGCAGCTCCTATAGAGGTCCTAATGAAAAACTGTTTTTT	CASSSYRGPNEKLFF
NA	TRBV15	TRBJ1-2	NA	TGTGCCACCAGCAGAGATTTCAGGGATGGCTACACCTTC	CATSRDFRDGYTF
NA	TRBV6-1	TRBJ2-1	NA	TGTGCCAGCAACTTGGCGGGCAATGAGCAGTTCTTC	CASNLAGNEQFF
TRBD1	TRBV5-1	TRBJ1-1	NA	TGCGCCAGCAGCAAACAAACAGGGGGAGGTACTGAAGCTTTCTTT	CASSKQTGGGTEAFF
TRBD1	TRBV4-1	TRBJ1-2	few	TGCGCCAGCAGCCTTGACAGGGGTGACTATGGCTACACCTTC	CASSLDRGDYGYTF
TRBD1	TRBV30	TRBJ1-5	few	TGTGCCTGGAGAACCGGGACAGGGGGTAATCAGCCCCAGCATTTT	CAWRTGTGGNQPQHF